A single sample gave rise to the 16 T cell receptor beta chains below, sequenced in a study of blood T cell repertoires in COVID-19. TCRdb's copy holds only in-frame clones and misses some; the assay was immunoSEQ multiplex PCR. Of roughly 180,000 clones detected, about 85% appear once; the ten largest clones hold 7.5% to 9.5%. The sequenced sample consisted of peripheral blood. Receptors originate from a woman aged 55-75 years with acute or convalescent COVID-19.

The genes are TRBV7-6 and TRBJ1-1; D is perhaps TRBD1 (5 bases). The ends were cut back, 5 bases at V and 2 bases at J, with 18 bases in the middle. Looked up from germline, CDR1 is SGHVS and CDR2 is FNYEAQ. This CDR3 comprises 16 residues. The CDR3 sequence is CASSTRPMTDNTEAFF. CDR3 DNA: TGTGCCAGCAGCACCCGCCCCATGACAGATAACACTGAAGCTTTCTTT.

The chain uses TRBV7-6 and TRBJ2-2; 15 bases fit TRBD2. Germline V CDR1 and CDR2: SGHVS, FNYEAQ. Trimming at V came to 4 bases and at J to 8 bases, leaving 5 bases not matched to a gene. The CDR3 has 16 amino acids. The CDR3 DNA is TGTGCCAGCAGCTCCCGGACTAGCGGGAGGGTAGGGGAGCTGTTTTTT. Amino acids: CASSSRTSGRVGELFF. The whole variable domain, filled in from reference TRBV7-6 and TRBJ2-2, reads GAGVSQSPRYKVTKRGQDVALRCDPISGHVSLYWYRQALGQGPEFLTYFNYEAQQDKSGLPNDRFSAERPEGSISTLTIQRTEQRDSAMYRCASSSRTSGRVGELFFGEGSRLTVL.

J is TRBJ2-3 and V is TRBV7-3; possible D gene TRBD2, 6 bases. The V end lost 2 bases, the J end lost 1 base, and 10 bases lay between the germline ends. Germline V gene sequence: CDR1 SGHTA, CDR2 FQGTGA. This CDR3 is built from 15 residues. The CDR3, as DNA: TGTGCCAGCAGCTTAGGGGCTAGCGGCACAGATACGCAGTATTTT. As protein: CASSLGASGTDTQYF. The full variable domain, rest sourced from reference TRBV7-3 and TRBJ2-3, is GAGVSQTPSNKVTEKGKYVELRCDPISGHTALYWYRQSLGQGPEFLIYFQGTGAADDSGLPNDRFFAVRPEGSVSTLKIQRTERGDSAVYLCASSLGASGTDTQYFGPGTRLTVL.

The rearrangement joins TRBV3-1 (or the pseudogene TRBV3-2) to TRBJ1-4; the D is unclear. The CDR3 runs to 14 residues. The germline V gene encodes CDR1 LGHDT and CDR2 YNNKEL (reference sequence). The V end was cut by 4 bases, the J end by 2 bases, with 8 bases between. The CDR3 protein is CASSLTVTNEKLFF. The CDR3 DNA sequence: TGTGCCAGCAGCCTCACGGTGACTAATGAAAAACTGTTTTTT.

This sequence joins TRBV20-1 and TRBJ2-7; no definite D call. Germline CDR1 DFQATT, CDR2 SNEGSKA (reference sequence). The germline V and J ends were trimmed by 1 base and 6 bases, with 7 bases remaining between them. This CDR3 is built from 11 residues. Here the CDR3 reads CSARGRSEQYF. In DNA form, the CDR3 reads TGCAGTGCTAGAGGTAGGAGCGAGCAGTACTTC.

The DNA of the CDR3 is TGTGCCAGCAGCCCCGGACTAGCGGGAGGATCAGATACGCAGTATTTT. Protein: CASSPGLAGGSDTQYF. The chain joins TRBV3-1 (or the pseudogene TRBV3-2) to TRBJ2-3, with 14 bases lining up with TRBD2. Looked up from germline, CDR1 is LGHDT and CDR2 is YNNKEL (reference sequence). The CDR3 consists of 16 residues. The V and J ends lost 4 bases and 4 bases, in that order; junction bases with no gene match: 4.

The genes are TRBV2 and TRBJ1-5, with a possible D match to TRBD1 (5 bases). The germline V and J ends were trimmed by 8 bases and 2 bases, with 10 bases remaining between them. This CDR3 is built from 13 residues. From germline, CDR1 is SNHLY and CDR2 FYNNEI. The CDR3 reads CASVLGGNQPQHF. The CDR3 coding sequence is TGTGCCAGCGTCCTAGGGGGCAATCAGCCCCAGCATTTT.

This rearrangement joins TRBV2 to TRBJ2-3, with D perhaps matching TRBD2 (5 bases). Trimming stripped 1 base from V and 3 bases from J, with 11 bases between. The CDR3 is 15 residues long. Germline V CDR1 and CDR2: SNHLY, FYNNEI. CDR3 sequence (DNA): TGTGCCAGCAGTGAAGGGCCACTAGTTACAGATACGCAGTATTTT. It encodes CASSEGPLVTDTQYF. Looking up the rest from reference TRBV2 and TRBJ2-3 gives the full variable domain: EPEVTQTPSHQVTQMGQEVILRCVPISNHLYFYWYRQILGQKVEFLVSFYNNEISEKSEIFDDQFSVERPDGSNFTLKIRSTKLEDSAMYFCASSEGPLVTDTQYFGPGTRLTVL.

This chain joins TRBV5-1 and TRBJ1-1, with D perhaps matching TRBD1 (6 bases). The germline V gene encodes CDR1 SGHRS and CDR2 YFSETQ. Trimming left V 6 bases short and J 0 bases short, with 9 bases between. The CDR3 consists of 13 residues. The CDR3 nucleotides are TGCGCCAGCATGCAGGGGTTGAACACTGAAGCTTTCTTT. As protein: CASMQGLNTEAFF.

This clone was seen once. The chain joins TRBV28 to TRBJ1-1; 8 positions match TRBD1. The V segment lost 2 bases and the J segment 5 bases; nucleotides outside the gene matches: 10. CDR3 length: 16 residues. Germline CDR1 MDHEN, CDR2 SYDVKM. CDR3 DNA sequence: TGTGCCAGCAGTTTAAAGAGTTGGACAGGGCGGACTGAAGCTTTCTTT. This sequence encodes CASSLKSWTGRTEAFF.

CDR3 sequence (DNA): TGTGCCAGTAGTGTCGGACTAGCGACATACAATGAGCAGTTCTTC. Its translation: CASSVGLATYNEQFF. The chain links TRBV19 to TRBJ2-1; 9 bases are shared with TRBD2. The CDR3 totals 15 residues. Germline loops: CDR1 LNHDA, CDR2 SQIVND (reference sequence). V lost 5 bases and J lost 4; bases outside the gene matches: 6. Based on the CDR3 plus reference TRBV19 and TRBJ2-1, the full variable domain is DGGITQSPKYLFRKEGQNVTLSCEQNLNHDAMYWYRQDPGQGLRLIYYSQIVNDFQKGDIAEGYSVSREKKESFPLTVTSAQKNPTAFYLCASSVGLATYNEQFFGPGTRLTVL.

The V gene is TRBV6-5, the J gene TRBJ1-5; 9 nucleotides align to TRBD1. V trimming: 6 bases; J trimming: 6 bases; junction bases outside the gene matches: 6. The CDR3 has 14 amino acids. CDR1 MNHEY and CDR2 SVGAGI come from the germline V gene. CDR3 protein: CASSGTGYGQPQHF. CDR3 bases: TGTGCCAGCAGCGGGACAGGGTATGGTCAGCCCCAGCATTTT.

The CDR3 region has the DNA TGTGCCAGCAGCCCCCGTGGGGGCCAGGGAAAACTGTTTTTT. It specifies CASSPRGGQGKLFF. The chain joins TRBV7-9 to TRBJ1-4; the D gene is possibly TRBD1 (6 bases). CDR1 is SEHNR, CDR2 FQNEAQ, per germline (reference sequence). This CDR3 spans 14 amino acids. V was trimmed by 5 bases and J by 10 bases, leaving 17 bases between them.

The DNA of the CDR3 is TGTGCCAGCAGCTTAGCGTCTAGCGGAGGATACAATGAGCAGTTCTTC. It yields the protein CASSLASSGGYNEQFF. This chain connects TRBV11-2 to TRBJ2-1; TRBD2 matches 7 bases. Germline CDR1 and CDR2: SGHAT and FQNNGV. V gave up 1 base and J gave up 4 bases; unmatched junction bases: 7. The CDR3 totals 16 residues.

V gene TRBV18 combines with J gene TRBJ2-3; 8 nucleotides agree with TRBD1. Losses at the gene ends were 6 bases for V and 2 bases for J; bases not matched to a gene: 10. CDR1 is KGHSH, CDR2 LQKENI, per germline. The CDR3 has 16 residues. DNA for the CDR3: TGTGCCAGCTCGCTAGTCAGGACAGGGTCCACAGATACGCAGTATTTT. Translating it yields CASSLVRTGSTDTQYF.

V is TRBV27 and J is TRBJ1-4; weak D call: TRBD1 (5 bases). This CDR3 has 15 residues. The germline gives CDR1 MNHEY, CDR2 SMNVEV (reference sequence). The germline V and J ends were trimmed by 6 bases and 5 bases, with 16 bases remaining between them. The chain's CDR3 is CASSLRGWENEKLFF. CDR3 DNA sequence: TGTGCCAGCAGCCTCCGGGGGTGGGAGAATGAAAAACTGTTTTTT.